Given below is one T cell receptor beta chain in context. No cognate antigen has been identified for it. Base qualities are not at hand, and no much larger clone is one base apart. The data originate from a study of blood T cell repertoires in COVID-19 (dated by TCRdb to 2020 to 2022). For context, the study as a whole: Samples from collaborators originated in the United States, Italy and Spain and spanned both the acute and convalescent phases of COVID-19. The prospective study material was composed of cDNA or gDNA derived from T cells, B-cell-depleted T cells, or PBMCs. Subjects who had been exposed to COVID-19, were actively infected with it, or had recovered from it provided the deeply sampled blood TCRbeta repertoires that made up the dataset. The repertoires were made available in a free public database intended to serve as a resource for research on the immune response to SARS-CoV-2. The samples were drawn from two sources: the first 160 participants of the ongoing ImmuneRACE study, and 1,254 subjects contributed by 6 global collaborators. The sample metadata nearly always contained a de-identified subject ID, COVID-19 status, age in years and sex. Where available, HLA class I and class II types were taken from metadata supplied by the sample provider and were not determined by assay-based typing. The paper's findings and limits, for the study overall: How much clinical and demographic metadata was included differed by source and by participant, and the metadata was provided uncurated.

CDR3 length: 18 amino acids, cysteine to phenylalanine. Just CDR3 DNA is preserved here, 54 bases in frame from base 1. The germline V gene (reference sequence) specifies MNHEY as CDR1 and SMNVEV as CDR2. The V end gives up 3 bases and the J end 0 bases, leaving 9 bases in the junction not matched to a gene. TCRbeta CDR3 regions were amplified from genomic DNA using the immunoSEQ Assay, a bias-controlled multiplex PCR. The original pipeline was this. The number of nucleated cells in each sample was estimated by amplification of reference gene primers within the assay. To quantify the absolute abundance of each unique TCRbeta CDR3 rearrangement, sequence reads were collapsed and filtered. For each sample, productive Simpson clonality was calculated as the square root of Simpson's diversity index over productive rearrangements. The immuneACCESS repertoire file appears here via TCRdb, limited to in-frame rearrangements. These files lack a portion of the clones; in checked studies, under half of the deficit traces to unresolved V genes, and the cause of the others is not known. That table supplies the V and J calls and clone size; D and trimming were determined from the DNA. In all, the sample holds 15,000 to 20,000 clones, and approximately 86% of those were seen once. The ten largest clonotypes hold about a sixth of the sample.

Collaborating institutions collected whole blood in K2EDTA tubes following their own protocols. For TCRbeta analysis, collaborators shipped samples as frozen whole blood, isolated PBMCs, or DNA extracted from either of those sample types. The specimen sequenced was peripheral blood. This clonotype was obtained from a man between 65 and 79 years old with acute or convalescent COVID-19. The receptor chain draws on TRBV27 and TRBJ2-1, and TRBD1 matches 9 of the central bases. Read as DNA, the sequence is TGTGCCAGCAGTTTGTGGGGACAGGGCCCGAGCTCCTACAATGAGCAGTTCTTC. The encoded protein is CASSLWGQGPSSYNEQFF.